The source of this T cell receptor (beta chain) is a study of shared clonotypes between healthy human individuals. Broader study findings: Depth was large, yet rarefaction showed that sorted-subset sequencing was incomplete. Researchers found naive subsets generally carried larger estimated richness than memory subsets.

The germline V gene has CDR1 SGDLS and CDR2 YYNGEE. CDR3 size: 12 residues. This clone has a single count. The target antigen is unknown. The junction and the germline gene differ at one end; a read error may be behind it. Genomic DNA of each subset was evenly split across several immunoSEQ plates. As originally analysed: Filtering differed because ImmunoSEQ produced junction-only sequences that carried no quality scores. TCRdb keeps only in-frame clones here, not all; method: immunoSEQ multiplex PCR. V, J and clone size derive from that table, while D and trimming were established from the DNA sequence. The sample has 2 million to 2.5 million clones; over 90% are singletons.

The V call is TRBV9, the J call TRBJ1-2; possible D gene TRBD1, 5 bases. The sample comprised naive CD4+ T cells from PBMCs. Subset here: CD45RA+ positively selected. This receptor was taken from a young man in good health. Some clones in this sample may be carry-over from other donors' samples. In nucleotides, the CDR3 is TGTGCCAGCAGCGGACAGAGGGGAAGGGAAATCTTC. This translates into CASSGQRGREIF.